This is a list of T cell receptor beta chains from one sample in a study of T cell responses to AZD1222 COVID-19 vaccine. This table comes from immunoSEQ multiplex PCR, and its TCRdb copy is limited to in-frame clones, with some not included. The table lists roughly 96,000 clones, more than 75% of them singletons. The specimen was peripheral blood, collected on day 0 of AZD1222 vaccination. Receptors originate from an adult in good health. The CDR3 runs from the conserved cysteine through the conserved F or W. The D gene is left open where the match is weak. Clone size is not always given. Where it is, it says once, few, many or a class for expanded clones.

CDR3 protein | CDR3 DNA | J gene | D gene | V gene | clone size | CDR3 length
CASSLVGGDYGYTF | TGCGCCAGCAGCTTGGTAGGGGGGGACTATGGCTACACCTTC | TRBJ1-2 | . | TRBV5-1 | once | 14
CSVGDQQMYF | TGCAGCGTTGGGGACCAACAGATGTACTTC | TRBJ2-4 | . | TRBV29-1 | . | 10
CASSQRYDREIRLETF | TGCGCCAGCAGCCAACGATACGACAGGGAGATTCGACTAGAAACCTTC | TRBJ1-2 | TRBD1 | TRBV4-3 | . | 16
CASSLDSIGDNEQFF | TGTGCCAGCAGCTTAGACTCAATCGGGGACAATGAGCAGTTCTTC | TRBJ2-1 | . | TRBV7-8 | . | 15
CASTIFGELFF | TGTGCCAGCACCATCTTCGGGGAGCTGTTTTTT | TRBJ2-2 | . | TRBV11-2 | . | 11
CASSSQHMPHF | TGTGCCAGCAGCTCCCAACACATGCCCCATTTT | TRBJ1-3 | . | TRBV7-9 | . | 11
CASSLRTGTGINEQFF | TGTGCCAGCAGTTTACGCACCGGGACAGGGATCAATGAGCAGTTCTTC | TRBJ2-1 | TRBD1 | TRBV27 | . | 16
CASSSLAGLLNTEAFF | TGTGCCAGCAGCTCCTTGGCCGGGCTTTTGAACACTGAAGCTTTCTTT | TRBJ1-1 | . | TRBV7-9 | . | 16
CASSLGLSNQPQHF | TGTGCCAGCAGTTTGGGGCTAAGCAATCAGCCCCAGCATTTT | TRBJ1-5 | . | TRBV27 | . | 14
CASSLQGNSPLHF | TGTGCCAGCAGTTTACAGGGAAATTCACCCCTCCACTTT | TRBJ1-6 | . | TRBV27 | . | 13
CASSSQTGANYGYTF | TGTGCCAGCAGCTCCCAGACAGGGGCTAACTATGGCTACACCTTC | TRBJ1-2 | TRBD1 | TRBV7-2 | . | 15
CASSPGTGFNEQFF | TGTGCCAGCAGCCCGGGGACAGGGTTCAATGAGCAGTTCTTC | TRBJ2-1 | TRBD1 | TRBV9 | . | 14
CASSPTPGGLYEQYF | TGTGCCAGCAGCCCGACTCCGGGAGGGCTCTACGAGCAGTACTTC | TRBJ2-7 | TRBD2 | TRBV3-1/TRBV3-2 | . | 15
CASSEAAGGNQPQHF | TGTGCCAGCAGTGAAGCGGCAGGGGGCAATCAGCCCCAGCATTTT | TRBJ1-5 | . | TRBV6-1 | . | 15
CASSPGTGDREQYF | TGTGCCAGCAGCCCCGGGACAGGGGATCGCGAGCAGTACTTC | TRBJ2-7 | TRBD1 | TRBV6-6 | few | 14
CASSLYSQGAGEQYF | TGTGCCAGCAGCCTCTACTCCCAGGGGGCGGGCGAGCAGTACTTC | TRBJ2-7 | TRBD1 | TRBV14 | . | 15
CASSYGQGSEKLFF | TGCGCCAGCAGCTACGGACAGGGGAGTGAAAAACTGTTTTTT | TRBJ1-4 | TRBD1 | TRBV5-1 | . | 14
CASSDTETGRYGYTF | TGTGCCAGCAGTGACACGGAGACAGGGCGCTATGGCTACACCTTC | TRBJ1-2 | TRBD1 | TRBV6-4 | . | 15
CASSARQGSNTEAFF | TGCGCCAGCAGCGCAAGACAGGGATCGAACACTGAAGCTTTCTTT | TRBJ1-1 | TRBD1 | TRBV5-1 | . | 15
CASSIDSDNYGYTF | TGTGCCAGTAGTATAGATTCAGATAACTATGGCTACACCTTC | TRBJ1-2 | . | TRBV19 | . | 14
CASSEEYRGYGYTF | TGTGCCAGCAGTGAAGAGTACAGGGGGTATGGCTACACCTTC | TRBJ1-2 | TRBD1 | TRBV2 | . | 14
CASSLGVYLYEQYF | TGTGCCAGCAGCTTAGGGGTATATCTCTACGAGCAGTACTTC | TRBJ2-7 | . | TRBV7-2 | . | 14
CAISESRARGDNEQFF | TGTGCCATCAGTGAGTCCAGAGCGCGAGGAGACAATGAGCAGTTCTTC | TRBJ2-1 | . | TRBV10-3 | . | 16